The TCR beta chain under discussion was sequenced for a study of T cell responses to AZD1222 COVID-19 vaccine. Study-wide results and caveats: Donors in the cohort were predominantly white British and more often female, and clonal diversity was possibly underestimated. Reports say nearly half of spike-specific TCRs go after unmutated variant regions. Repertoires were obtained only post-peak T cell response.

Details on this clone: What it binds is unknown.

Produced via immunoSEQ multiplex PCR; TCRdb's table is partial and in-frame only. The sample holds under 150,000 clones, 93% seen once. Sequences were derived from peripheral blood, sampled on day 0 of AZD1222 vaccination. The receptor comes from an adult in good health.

The CDR3 DNA is TGTGCCAGCCGGCAGGGGGCTGTAGGCTACACCTTC. Amino acids: CASRQGAVGYTF. The chain combines TRBV28 with TRBJ1-2; 8 bases align to TRBD1. The J segment lost 8 bases and the V segment lost 8 bases, leaving 7 bases of the junction unmatched. The CDR3 extends over 12 amino acids. Germline assignment: CDR1 MDHEN and CDR2 SYDVKM.